Listed here are 29 T cell receptor beta chains from one sample, sequenced in a study of blood T cells in healthy people across ages. A J-beta primer mix and a sample-barcoded 5' primer were used in a second PCR of roughly 7 to 12 cycles. One entry per CDR3 protein, called by TCRdb with MiXCR from the 5' RACE reads. The data show approximately 810,000 distinct CDR3 sequences, more than 25% seen once. Material: blood. These receptors were obtained from an elderly woman in good health.

This clonotype was counted many times. CDR3 DNA sequence: TGTGCCAGCAGTCGCCGGACAGGGGGCAACTATGGCTACACCTTC. Residues: CASSRRTGGNYGYTF. The chain couples TRBV12-3 or TRBV12-4 to TRBJ1-2; 11 bases map to TRBD1. The V segment lost 5 bases and the J segment 2 bases; nucleotides outside the gene matches: 4. The CDR3 has 15 residues.

In regard to this clonotype: A much larger clone sits a single nucleotide away, making a read error possible. This chain joins TRBV7-2 and TRBJ2-1; D is undetermined. CDR1 is SGHTA, CDR2 FQGNSA, per germline. Trimming stripped 4 bases from V and 12 bases from J, with 7 bases between. The CDR3 totals 10 residues. CDR3 loop: CASSSNRQFF. In nucleotides, the CDR3 is TGTGCCAGCAGCTCGAACAGGCAGTTCTTC.

DNA of the CDR3: TGCAGTGCTAGAGTAAGGGATGAAAAACTGTTTTTT. Translation gives CSARVRDEKLFF. The chain joins TRBV20-1 to TRBJ1-4, with D unresolved. CDR1 DFQATT and CDR2 SNEGSKA come from the germline V gene (reference sequence). Trimming stripped 1 base from V and 6 bases from J, with 6 bases between. There are 12 residues in the CDR3.

This clonotype came up a few times. This chain connects TRBV4-2 to TRBJ2-3, with D possibly TRBD2 on 7 matching bases. Germline CDR1 LGHNA, CDR2 YNFKEQ. The CDR3 is 15 amino acids. V was clipped by 6 bases and J by 4 bases, with 17 bases between them. CDR3 loop: CASSQTSGGPDTQYF. Here the CDR3 DNA reads TGTGCCAGCAGTCAGACATCGGGGGGCCCAGATACGCAGTATTTT.

The rearrangement uses TRBV12-3 or TRBV12-4 and TRBJ2-7; D is ambiguous. The CDR3 totals 16 residues. Trimming stripped 4 bases from V and 2 bases from J, with 18 bases between. CDR3 sequence reads: CASSSLRLRPAYEQYF. The CDR3 DNA is TGTGCCAGCAGTTCATTAAGGCTCCGGCCAGCCTACGAGCAGTACTTC.

To note about this clonotype: Possible read error: a much larger clone is one base away. This chain connects TRBV20-1 to TRBJ2-7, with 10 positions matching TRBD1. After removal of 1 base from V and 5 bases from J, the junction contained 11 bases not matched to a gene. Germline CDR1 DFQATT, CDR2 SNEGSKA (reference sequence). This CDR3 comprises 16 residues. DNA for the CDR3: TGCAGTGCTAGAGGCGCCCTTTCCGGGACAGGGGACGAGCAGTACTTC. Encoded protein: CSARGALSGTGDEQYF.

The chain couples TRBV5-1 to TRBJ2-1; 12 bases fit TRBD2. Germline values: CDR1 SGHRS, CDR2 YFSETQ. After removal of 4 bases from V and 11 bases from J, the junction contained 7 bases not matched to a gene. This CDR3 region has 14 residues. DNA of the CDR3: TGCGCCAGCAGCCCCTGGACTAGCGGGAATAAGCAGTTCTTC. Protein product: CASSPWTSGNKQFF.

This clonotype showed up just once. Since a much larger clone is just one base distant, this may be a read error. The chain uses TRBV6-5 and TRBJ2-3; D may correspond to TRBD1 or TRBD2 (6 bases each). Germline lookup yields CDR1 MNHEY and CDR2 SVGAGI. The CDR3 is made up of 14 amino acids. CDR3 sequence: CAAGGPTDTDTQYF. The CDR3 region has the DNA TGTGCTGCCGGGGGCCCCACCGACACAGATACGCAGTATTTT.

This chain connects TRBV19 to TRBJ2-1; a weak D match, TRBD2 (5 bases). V was cut by 11 bases and J by 2 bases, with 19 bases left in between. In germline, CDR1 is LNHDA, CDR2 SQIVND (reference sequence). This CDR3 spans 15 amino acids. DNA of the CDR3: TGTGCCTCCAACGGTGAGGGCCCCACCTACAATGAGCAGTTCTTC. The encoded protein is CASNGEGPTYNEQFF.

The J gene is TRBJ1-1, the V gene TRBV4-1, with D perhaps matching TRBD1 (6 bases). The CDR3 has 17 residues. CDR1 and CDR2 from the germline V gene are MGHRA and YSYEKL. Trimming shortened V by 3 bases and J by 4 bases, and 21 bases separated the two germline ends. CDR3 in DNA: TGCGCCAGCAGCCATAACACCGGGGGCACCTGGGGCACTGAAGCTTTCTTT. It is translated as CASSHNTGGTWGTEAFF.

In its sample, this clonotype was seen a few times. J is TRBJ1-4 and V is TRBV12-3 or TRBV12-4; no definite D call. Trimming left V 3 bases short and J 5 bases short, with 10 bases between. The CDR3 contains 14 residues. CDR3 nucleotides: TGTGCCAGCAGTTTTGCCGGAACGAATGAAAAACTGTTTTTT. Its translation: CASSFAGTNEKLFF.

In this sample, this clonotype turned up many times. The gene calls are TRBV2 and TRBJ2-1; D is unresolved. Trimming took off 2 bases at V and 7 bases at J, with 6 bases between the two ends. The germline CDR1 and CDR2 sequences are SNHLY and FYNNEI. This CDR3 contains 12 residues. Written as DNA, the CDR3 is TGTGCCAGCAGTGAAATTCGTAATGAGCAGTTCTTC. It encodes CASSEIRNEQFF.

The chain employs TRBV20-1 and TRBJ1-1, with D maybe TRBD1 (6 bases). CDR1 and CDR2 (germline): DFQATT, SNEGSKA (reference sequence). The CDR3 length is 13 residues. Trimming shortened V by 6 bases and J by 2 bases, and 13 bases separated the two germline ends. In DNA form, the CDR3 reads TGCAGTGCAGTTTACAGGGCTAACACTGAAGCTTTCTTT. This gives the protein CSAVYRANTEAFF.

There are many counts of this clonotype. The chain recombines TRBV12-3 or TRBV12-4 with TRBJ2-1; D is undetermined. The V gene lost 5 bases and the J gene lost 2 bases, with 4 bases spanning the gap. This CDR3 is 12 amino acids long. CDR3 sequence: CASSHTYNEQFF. In DNA, the CDR3 is TGTGCCAGCAGTCATACCTACAATGAGCAGTTCTTC.

This clonotype has ten or more counts. The CDR3 DNA is TGTGCCAGCAGTTACCCTTTAGACAGGCCACAGTCCTCCTACAATGAGCAGTTCTTC. It translates to CASSYPLDRPQSSYNEQFF. The rearrangement links TRBV6-5 to TRBJ2-1, with D perhaps matching TRBD1 (6 bases). The germline CDR1 and CDR2 sequences are MNHEY and SVGAGI. Trimming removed 2 bases from V and 0 bases from J, with 20 bases in between. This CDR3 spans 19 amino acids.

A word on this clonotype: Given a much more abundant clone one base away, this may be a read error. The gene calls are TRBV12-3 or TRBV12-4 and TRBJ2-5, with 10 bases matching TRBD1. Gene TRBJ2-7 matches the end of the DNA better, so the J call may be wrong. This CDR3 comprises 14 residues. This CDR3 is CASSAWTGGNEQYF. DNA for the CDR3: TGTGCCAGCAGTGCGTGGACAGGGGGAAACGAGCAGTACTTC.

The chain uses TRBV28 and TRBJ2-5; 8 nucleotides agree with TRBD2. Germline CDR1 is MDHEN and CDR2 is SYDVKM. The CDR3 consists of 15 residues. Germline trimming cut 5 bases from V and 11 bases from J; bases unmatched to any gene: 16. CDR3 DNA sequence: TGTGCCAGCAGTATTGCGGGGGGACGTCGGTTTGAGCAGTACTTC. It specifies CASSIAGGRRFEQYF.

Points on this clonotype: This may arise from a read error, as a much more abundant clone is one base away. The V call is TRBV9, the J call TRBJ2-1, with no clear D. The V gene lost 1 base and the J gene lost 0 bases, with 8 bases spanning the gap. This CDR3 comprises 15 residues. Germline assignment: CDR1 SGDLS and CDR2 YYNGEE. The CDR3 bases are TGTGCCAGCAGCGTATGGCGGAGCTCCTACAATGAGCAGTTCTTC. Protein: CASSVWRSSYNEQFF.

This clonotype has a count of ten or more. The chain combines TRBV5-1 with TRBJ1-2; D possibly corresponds to TRBD1 (6 bases). CDR1 and CDR2 (germline): SGHRS, YFSETQ. This CDR3 comprises 14 residues. Trimming cost V 4 bases and J 5 bases, with 15 bases left between them. CDR3 coding DNA: TGCGCCAGCAGCCACATGGACAGTGTTTATGGCTACACCTTC. The encoded protein is CASSHMDSVYGYTF.

This clonotype was observed many times. It may be a read error: a sequence one base away is much more abundant. The V call is TRBV28, the J call TRBJ2-1; TRBD2 matches 15 bases. Germline CDR1 and CDR2: MDHEN and SYDVKM. V trimming: 5 bases; J trimming: 8 bases; junction bases outside the gene matches: 4. The CDR3 totals 15 residues. CDR3 coding DNA: TGTGCCAGCAGTCGGACTAGCGGGGGGGCCCATGAGCAGTTCTTC. Residues: CASSRTSGGAHEQFF.

This clonotype came up many times. The chain has TRBV11-3 and TRBJ2-4; 8 nucleotides line up with TRBD1. With V trimmed by 0 bases and J by 3 bases, 1 base remained unmatched. Germline V gene lookup returns CDR1 SGHNT and CDR2 YENEEA. The CDR3 is made up of 15 amino acids. The CDR3 nucleotides are TGTGCCAGCAGCTTAGAGGGACAGGTCAAAAACATTCAGTACTTC. This codes for CASSLEGQVKNIQYF. Based on the CDR3 plus reference TRBV11-3 and TRBJ2-4, the full variable domain is EAGVVQSPRYKIIEKKQPVAFWCNPISGHNTLYWYLQNLGQGPELLIRYENEEAVDDSQLPKDRFSAERLKGVDSTLKIQPAELGDSAVYLCASSLEGQVKNIQYFGAGTRLSVL.

Ten or more counts support this clonotype. The J gene is TRBJ1-2, the V gene TRBV7-2; 8 bases are shared with TRBD1. Germline lookup yields CDR1 SGHTA and CDR2 FQGNSA. The CDR3 sequence is 16 residues long. With 5 bases clipped from V and 6 bases from J, the junction kept 14 bases outside the gene matches. The CDR3 nucleotides are TGTGCCAGCAGCGCAGACAGGGGAGGAACGGCAAATGGCTACACCTTC. This translates into CASSADRGGTANGYTF. Filled out from reference TRBV7-2 and TRBJ1-2, the complete variable domain reads GAGVSQSPSNKVTEKGKDVELRCDPISGHTALYWYRQSLGQGLEFLIYFQGNSAPDKSGLPSDRFSAERTGGSVSTLTIQRTQQEDSAVYLCASSADRGGTANGYTFGSGTRLTVV.

With respect to this clonotype: A read error may be the cause here, since a much bigger clone is one base away. The rearrangement uses TRBV7-2 and TRBJ1-1; 7 bases align to TRBD1. The germline V gene encodes CDR1 SGHTA and CDR2 FQGNSA. The length of the CDR3 is 13 residues. CDR3 in DNA: TGTGCCGGCAGCTCGTCAGGGGGGGCTGAAGCTTTCTTT. It is translated as CAGSSSGGAEAFF.

The chain couples TRBV5-5 to TRBJ1-2; no reliable D call. Germline V CDR1 and CDR2: SGHKS, YYEKEE (reference sequence). Trimming removed 4 bases at V and 4 bases at J, with 23 bases between. The CDR3 extends over 17 amino acids. The CDR3 coding sequence is TGTGCCAGCAGCCAAAGCAATTCCCGGAAGGCCTTCTATGGCTACACCTTC. It codes for CASSQSNSRKAFYGYTF.

The chain carries TRBV27 and TRBJ2-7; TRBD1 aligns across 9 bases. Per germline, CDR1 MNHEY and CDR2 SMNVEV (reference sequence). CDR3 length: 14 residues. V was clipped by 5 bases and J by 6 bases; unmatched bases: 8. In nucleotides, the CDR3 is TGTGCCAGCAGTCCCACGGGACAGGGATCCGAGCAGTACTTC. This translates into CASSPTGQGSEQYF.

This clonotype has more than one count but fewer than ten. V is TRBV20-1 and J is TRBJ2-1; the match to TRBD2 covers 9 bases. The V gene end was trimmed by 5 bases and the J gene end by 4 bases; junction bases not matched to a gene: 6. This CDR3 spans 14 amino acids. In germline, CDR1 is DFQATT, CDR2 SNEGSKA (reference sequence). The CDR3 coding sequence is TGCAGTGCTCTAGGACTAGCGAGATACAATGAGCAGTTCTTC. It is translated as CSALGLARYNEQFF.

As concerns this clonotype: A much larger clone sits a single nucleotide away, making a read error possible. CDR3 in amino acids: CASSPRLSDQPQHF. Here the CDR3 DNA reads TGTGCCAGCAGCCCCAGGTTGAGCGATCAGCCCCAGCATTTT. The rearrangement uses TRBV3-1 and TRBJ1-5; D gene ambiguous. CDR1 and CDR2 from the germline V gene are LGHDT and YNNKEL (reference sequence). The CDR3 runs 14 residues. Between the trimmed V and J ends, which lost 4 bases and 5 bases, there was a span of 12 bases.

V gene TRBV9 combines with J gene TRBJ2-1; D is undetermined. The CDR3 consists of 18 residues. Between the trimmed V and J ends, which lost 4 bases and 4 bases, there was a span of 24 bases. Germline values: CDR1 SGDLS, CDR2 YYNGEE. The CDR3 region has the DNA TGTGCCAGCAGCCCCGCCCCCCAGGACCAACACTTATACAATGAGCAGTTCTTC. Its translation: CASSPAPQDQHLYNEQFF.

V and J are TRBV7-9 and TRBJ2-3; maybe TRBD1 (6 bases). The V and J ends lost 3 bases and 6 bases respectively, with 10 bases between them. CDR1 and CDR2 (germline): SEHNR, FQNEAQ (reference sequence). CDR3 length equals 13 residues. The CDR3 region is CASSFTDRDTQYF. CDR3 coding DNA: TGTGCCAGCAGCTTCACCGACAGGGATACGCAGTATTTT.